What follows describes a single T cell receptor (beta chain). Its antigen is not yet known. No much larger clonotype is one base removed from it; base qualities were not supplied. This sample is part of a study of cytomegalovirus exposure and HLA in healthy donors (dated by TCRdb to 2016 to 2017). Study-wide context: An earlier analysis of several hundred of the donors reported 276 Gb of sequence data and 117 million unique TCR beta sequences obtained from around 180 million T cells. Because of strong linkage in the cohort, roughly five DR-DQ haplotypes were treated as single units for association and clustering. A later genetic analysis used genome-wide SNP genotypes for about 55% of the 666 donors, treating that subset as a discovery cohort. In an earlier analysis of 550 to 700 of the donors, high-throughput TCR beta sequencing was used to judge whether each TCR beta V gene segment behaved as functional or pseudogenic. All discovery cohort repertoires had been generated on a single sequencing platform. The study profiled the T cell repertoires of about 720 subjects by immunosequencing and related them to cytomegalovirus serostatus. An early release that covered roughly 600 HLA-typed donors contained about 300 gigabases of sequencing data and 80 million or so unique TCR sequences. Besides the first cohort of about 730 subjects, a separate validation cohort made up of over 100 different subjects was used. Among 350 to 400 genotyped donors of the cohort, an average of approximately 240,000 unique TCR beta nucleotide sequences were sequenced per donor, roughly 20% of them non-productive. The study aimed to test whether signatures of past pathogen exposure could be identified by cataloging public T cell receptors. Alongside the repertoire data, information on donor age, sex, ethnicity and CMV serostatus was compiled. Of the roughly 400 genotyped donors, over 70% fell in the genetic ancestry cluster associated with self-reported Caucasian donors. The later analysis used no new phenotypic data to find candidate immune exposures, relying instead on TCR beta sequences and their occurrence across donors. The number of typed donors differed by locus: about 620-630 for A, B, C, DRB1 and DQB1; 500 to 550 for DQA1; some 590 for DPA1; and around 450 for DPB1. The study combined high-throughput TCR immunosequencing, statistical association of individual TCRs with disease status, and machine learning to predict cytomegalovirus infection status. In a later analysis, previously published TCR beta repertoires from 600 to 850 donors were re-analyzed and high-resolution HLA genotyping was added so that TCR occurrence patterns could be studied. HLA typing covered class I and class II loci at four-digit resolution.

In total, just over 650 healthy bone marrow donors made up the cohort. All cohort members were sampled while nominally healthy, although unrecorded immune exposures were likely present. The donor tested CMV seropositive and was one of the 289 seropositive cohort members. A peripheral blood sample was collected from each donor, and TCR beta sequencing was performed on peripheral blood mononuclear cells. The Qiagen DNeasy Blood Extraction Kit was used to extract genomic DNA from the blood cell samples. What the study reported, not specific to this receptor: Most TCR sequences were seen in very few donors, while some public TCRs were found in many individuals. In an earlier analysis of over 550 of the donors, most TCR beta V segments were observed in productive rearrangements about 87% or about 30% of the time, broadly matching IMGT annotations. In this cohort, only TCR beta chains were sequenced, and detectable features were limited by the absence of alpha or paired-chain data. When HLA alleles, especially DR and DQ, strongly co-occurred, attributing TCR associations to individual alleles was difficult. Correlated functional status among segregating V segments might reflect linkage disequilibrium, but an unknown experimental factor could not be ruled out. Because some donors lacked HLA typing at each locus, the association tests relied only on the typed subset. According to a later analysis, most CMV-associated TCR beta chains appeared to be HLA-restricted, and the HLA associations seemed to be driven largely by CMV exposure. Some IMGT-functional V segments, including TRBV6-2 and TRBV6-3, could not be told apart with the 87-base-pair reads, so those segments were excluded. In a later genetic analysis, a missense DCLRE1C variant was associated with V-gene and J-gene trimming of TCR beta chains, and the association was replicated in an independent cohort. A later genetic analysis reported fewer N-insertions in productive TCRs among donors in an Asian-associated ancestry cluster than the roughly 700-donor mean. It was suggested by the authors that the approach could potentially be generalized to other disease states and immunological phenotypes. Compared with equally common non-associated chains, HLA-associated TCR beta chains in a later analysis were more clonally expanded and had lower generation probabilities. A later analysis associated about 18,000 TCR beta sequences with specific HLA alleles at a false discovery rate of 0.05. A further reported finding was that TCR beta sequences accurately predicted the HLA-A and HLA-B alleles for most subjects in the first cohort. A total of fewer than 200 TCR beta chains were listed by the study as associated with cytomegalovirus. According to a later analysis, TCR association rates differed among HLA loci, with DRB1 alleles showing the most associated TCRs and HLA-C alleles showing the fewest. Because counts were too low, seventeen rarely observed V segments, including chromosome 9 orphons, were excluded from the earlier analysis of around 640 of the donors. In vitro tests confirmed that three of the cytomegalovirus-associated TCR beta chains recognize cytomegalovirus antigens. The classifier was reported to diagnose cytomegalovirus status with high specificity and sensitivity in both the original cohort and the validation cohort. According to a later analysis, parvovirus B19, influenza, CMV and Epstein-Barr virus appeared linked to several top co-occurrence clusters. Roughly uniform sequencing depth across donors was assumed in presence/absence analyses, although this assumption may not hold. The sequencing pipeline was judged likely to have produced a cluster of highly shared sequence variants as a technical artifact. Immune exposure information for the cohort was limited to CMV serostatus.

Here V drops 5 bases and J drops 4 bases, and the junction holds 12 bases not matched to any gene. CDR1 and CDR2 (SEHNR, FQNEAQ) derive from the germline V gene (reference sequence). The CDR3 runs 16 amino acids, cysteine and phenylalanine included. Only the CDR3 DNA stays, 48 bases, in frame from base 1. The library was produced with the immunoSEQ multiplex PCR assay. For the multiplex PCR, a mixture combining 60 forward primers for TCR Vbeta segments and 13 reverse primers for TCR Jbeta segments was used. A multiplex PCR assay on genomic DNA amplified the CDR3 region of rearranged TCR beta genes. On the Illumina HiSeq System, the amplified TCR beta libraries were sequenced as 87-base-pair reads. The study's processing was this. A later analysis tallied around 82 million unique TCR beta chains across the 650 to 750 repertoires, and approximately 12 million of those chains were shared by two or more donors. Raw reads were error-corrected and collapsed into unique sequences with a nearest-neighbor algorithm that merged closely related sequences to remove PCR and sequencing errors. CDR3 sequences were aligned to IMGT reference sequences to assign V, D and J gene segments. For a sequence to be retained, a match of at least six nucleotides was required to both a V gene segment and a J gene segment. Rearrangements were called productive when the CDR3 lacked stop codons and stayed in frame with V and J; all others were non-productive. CDR3 was defined by IMGT convention, running from the second conserved V-encoded cysteine to the conserved J-encoded phenylalanine. The earlier analysis of about 570 of the donors excluded any sequence lacking an unambiguous match to a single V gene segment. An earlier analysis of roughly 590 of the donors called V segments functional above 56.7% productive rearrangements and segregating when the between-donor standard deviation exceeded 5%. A statistical classification framework was built to diagnose cytomegalovirus status from the catalog of TCR beta chain sequences. V and J gene assignment, in a later analysis, came from comparing TCR nucleotide sequences with IMGT/GENE-DB human TR gene sequences. A later analysis assigned CDR3 sequences and most-parsimonious VDJ recombination scenarios with the TCRdist pipeline. In a later analysis, each TCR beta chain was defined by its CDR3 amino acid sequence together with its V-gene family, and reads without a unique V-gene family were excluded. In a later analysis, nearly 600 highly shared, low-generation-probability nucleotide sequences were removed to address suspected cross-contamination and a sequencing artifact. In a later analysis, a clonal expansion index was calculated for each public chain from normalized within-repertoire ranks of inferred template counts. A later analysis computed generation probabilities with a VDJ recombination model fitted to out-of-frame rearrangements, and checked the results against IGoR. Hypergeometric tests were used in a later analysis to score TCR-TCR, TCR-HLA and TCR-CMV co-occurrence, with a repertoire-size bias correction applied to the TCR pairs. To estimate false discovery rates, a later analysis permuted the HLA or CMV assignments 20 times. In a later analysis, co-occurring TCRs were grouped using DBSCAN, with TCRdist sequence similarity added in when clustering inside HLA-allele-positive subsets. Repertoires with fewer than 30,000 or more than 120,000 public chains were left out of co-occurrence clustering, as were roughly five repertoires with anomalous nucleotide sharing. TCRdb mirrors the immuneACCESS table, restricted to in-frame sequences. Some clones are absent from its copies; in checked studies, under half trace to an unresolved V gene, and the reason for the others is unknown. V and J calls plus clone size are reproduced from that table; the DNA served to infer D and trimming. Present in this sample are 100,000 to 120,000 clones, 67% of which were seen just once. Of the sample, almost 8.5% falls within the top ten clones.

The chain employs TRBV7-9 and TRBJ2-5, with 8 bases matching TRBD2. Specimen: PBMCs. The TCR sequence derives from a man between 18 and 29 years old in good health and CMV-seropositive. The CDR3 region reads CASSISAGVGRETQYF. Read as DNA, the sequence is TGTGCCAGCAGCATCTCAGCGGGGGTGGGGCGAGAGACCCAGTACTTC.